The source of this T cell receptor (beta chain) is a study of blood T cell repertoires in COVID-19. About the research overall: COVID-19 samples, acute and convalescent, were from the United States, Italy and Spain. PBMCs, B-cell-depleted T cells, or T cells were the source of the cDNA or gDNA that made up the material.

The CDR3 spans 15 residues. CDR1 and CDR2 from the germline V gene are SGDLS and YYNGEE. The ends lost 0 bases at V and 8 bases at J; junction bases unmatched: 5. This clone occurred a few times. As handled by the study authors: Amplification with reference gene primers provided the estimates of nucleated cell counts. Clones were read by immunoSEQ multiplex PCR, and TCRdb kept only the in-frame ones, dropping some. V, J and clone size reflect that table, while D and trimming were determined from the DNA. The sample carries approximately 180,000 clones, more than 80% recorded once. The sequence derives from a man aged 45-65 years with acute or convalescent COVID-19. V gene TRBV9 combines with J gene TRBJ2-1, with 10 bases aligning to TRBD2. The specimen was peripheral blood. The CDR3 nucleotides are TGTGCCAGCAGCGTAGCGGGACTAGCGACGTATGAGCAGTTCTTC. It specifies CASSVAGLATYEQFF.